This passage covers 12 T cell receptor beta chains from one sample sequenced in a study of blood T cell repertoires in COVID-19. Clones were sequenced by immunoSEQ multiplex PCR, and TCRdb holds only the in-frame ones, with some missing. The sample lists some 270,000 clones; roughly 89% were seen once. The sequenced sample was peripheral blood. The receptors stem from a woman aged 40 to 50 who had recovered from COVID-19.

J is TRBJ2-7 and V is TRBV7-9; maybe TRBD2 (5 bases). V dropped 2 bases and J dropped 3 bases, with 5 bases sitting between them. CDR3 length equals 12 residues. From germline, CDR1 is SEHNR and CDR2 FQNEAQ (reference sequence). The CDR3 bases are TGTGCCAGCAGCTTACGGGGCTACGAGCAGTACTTC. It is translated as CASSLRGYEQYF.

The chain recombines TRBV27 with TRBJ2-3, with TRBD2 identical over 11 bases. CDR1 and CDR2 (germline): MNHEY, SMNVEV (reference sequence). The CDR3 consists of 14 residues. The junction had 4 bases not matched to a gene; V was cut back by 7 bases and J by 4 bases. DNA for the CDR3: TGTGCCAGCATAGCGGGAGGGGGAGCAGATACGCAGTATTTT. It encodes CASIAGGGADTQYF.

The gene calls are TRBV6-1 and TRBJ2-7; 10 nucleotides match TRBD2. V gave up 2 bases and J gave up 0 bases; unmatched junction bases: 10. CDR3 length: 18 residues. Germline V gene sequence: CDR1 MNHNS, CDR2 SASEGT. The CDR3 region is CASSERGSGGTSSYEQYF. DNA for the CDR3: TGTGCCAGCAGTGAAAGGGGTAGCGGGGGGACGAGCTCCTACGAGCAGTACTTC.

V is TRBV2 and J is TRBJ2-7, with D perhaps TRBD1 (6 bases). The CDR3 covers 11 residues. Germline V gene sequence: CDR1 SNHLY, CDR2 FYNNEI. The V gene lost 6 bases and the J gene lost 5 bases, with 8 bases spanning the gap. CDR3 nucleotide sequence: TGTGCCAGCAGACAGGGAGACGAGCAGTACTTC. Protein product: CASRQGDEQYF.

This clone was counted between two and nine times. V is TRBV5-4 and J is TRBJ2-7, with D tentatively TRBD2 (7 bases). CDR1 and CDR2 from the germline V gene are SGHNT and YYREEE (reference sequence). CDR3 length: 15 amino acids. V lost 0 bases to trimming and J lost 2 bases, with 12 bases between them. The CDR3 sequence is CASSLEGRGAYEQYF. CDR3 nucleotides: TGTGCCAGCAGCTTGGAGGGGAGGGGGGCCTACGAGCAGTACTTC.

The rearrangement joins TRBV2 to TRBJ2-1; 11 bases match TRBD2. V was clipped by 3 bases and J by 0 bases; unmatched bases: 4. CDR1 and CDR2 from the germline V gene are SNHLY and FYNNEI. The CDR3 spans 17 residues. CDR3 nucleotide sequence: TGTGCCAGCAGTGATGGGACTAGCGGCAGCTCCTACAATGAGCAGTTCTTC. Translation gives CASSDGTSGSSYNEQFF.

The chain joins TRBV28 to TRBJ1-5, with 9 bases fitting TRBD1. V shed 7 bases and J 3 bases; nucleotides not matched to a gene: 10. The germline CDR1 and CDR2 sequences are MDHEN and SYDVKM. This CDR3 has 16 residues. The CDR3 is CASTRTGEPTNQPQHF. Here the CDR3 DNA reads TGTGCCAGCACCCGGACAGGGGAACCCACCAATCAGCCCCAGCATTTT.

J is TRBJ2-2 and V is TRBV4-1; possible D gene TRBD1, 6 bases. This CDR3 comprises 15 residues. The germline V gene has CDR1 MGHRA and CDR2 YSYEKL. With 1 base removed from V and 7 bases from J, the gap between germline ends came to 13 bases. CDR3 DNA: TGCGCCAGCAGCCAAGGGTCCAGGGGCATCGGGGAGCTGTTTTTT. As protein: CASSQGSRGIGELFF.

The gene calls are TRBV7-2 and TRBJ2-2; TRBD2 matches at 13 bases. The CDR3 is 18 amino acids. After removal of 5 bases from V and 0 bases from J, the junction contained 6 bases not matched to a gene. From germline, CDR1 is SGHTA and CDR2 FQGNSA. The CDR3 sequence is CASSRTSGRASNTGELFF. The CDR3 bases are TGTGCCAGCAGCCGTACTAGCGGGAGGGCCTCGAACACCGGGGAGCTGTTTTTT.

Only one count was recorded for this clone. The rearrangement joins TRBV9 to TRBJ2-3; weak D call: TRBD2 (5 bases). Germline loops: CDR1 SGDLS, CDR2 YYNGEE. The CDR3 loop spans 14 amino acids. The germline V and J ends were trimmed by 2 bases and 2 bases, with 9 bases remaining between them. For the CDR3, the DNA is TGTGCCAGCAGCGTTACGCGGGTCACAGATACGCAGTATTTT. Translated, it gives CASSVTRVTDTQYF.

The V call is TRBV6-2 or TRBV6-3, the J call TRBJ1-1, with a possible D match to TRBD1 (5 bases). There are 14 residues in the CDR3. Germline V gives CDR1 MNHEY, CDR2 SVGEGT. V lost 5 bases, J lost 5 bases, and 15 bases lay in between. The CDR3 loop is CASSTSGLSTEAFF. In DNA, the CDR3 is TGTGCCAGCAGTACTTCAGGGCTGAGTACTGAAGCTTTCTTT.

The chain links TRBV6-4 to TRBJ1-2; perhaps TRBD1 as D (6 bases). Germline V CDR1 and CDR2: MRHNA, SNTAGT. This CDR3 comprises 14 residues. Trimming removed 7 bases from V and 0 bases from J, with 12 bases in between. In nucleotides, the CDR3 is TGTGCCAGCATCGGACAGACTACTAACTATGGCTACACCTTC. Translating it yields CASIGQTTNYGYTF.